Following are 13 T cell receptor beta chains from one sample sequenced in a study of blood T cell repertoires in COVID-19. The table came from immunoSEQ multiplex PCR; TCRdb's copy has only in-frame clones and leaves some out. The sample lists roughly 230,000 clones; about 83% were seen once. Input material: peripheral blood. These receptors all come from a human donor in a cohort sampled during active COVID-19.

This rearrangement joins TRBV11-2 to TRBJ1-2, with unresolved D. CDR3 length equals 12 residues. V was shortened by 4 bases and J by 5 bases, with 8 bases between the two germline ends. CDR1 is SGHAT and CDR2 is FQNNGV in the germline V gene. Here the CDR3 DNA reads TGTGCCAGCAGCTCGCAGGTATATGGCTACACCTTC. Translation gives CASSSQVYGYTF.

CDR3 DNA sequence: TGTGCCAGCAGCTCGCCCCTCCAGCGGGGGCCCTACAATGAGCAGTTCTTC. It translates to CASSSPLQRGPYNEQFF. The gene calls are TRBV11-2 and TRBJ2-1, with 8 bases fitting TRBD2. In germline, CDR1 is SGHAT, CDR2 FQNNGV. The CDR3 consists of 17 residues. J was trimmed by 2 bases and V by 4 bases; bases with no gene match: 10.

V gene TRBV3-1 (or the pseudogene TRBV3-2) combines with J gene TRBJ2-2, with D maybe TRBD1 (6 bases). The CDR3 is made up of 17 amino acids. Germline assignment: CDR1 LGHDT and CDR2 YNNKEL (reference sequence). V was pared by 3 bases and J by 4 bases, with 18 bases between. CDR3 amino acids: CASSHPTGLYGTGELFF. The CDR3 DNA reads as TGTGCCAGCAGCCATCCAACAGGGCTATACGGCACCGGGGAGCTGTTTTTT.

The V gene is TRBV11-2, the J gene TRBJ2-4; perhaps TRBD2 as D (6 bases). The CDR3 is 13 amino acids. Germline values: CDR1 SGHAT, CDR2 FQNNGV. Trimming pared 9 bases from V and 8 bases from J, leaving 17 bases between. The CDR3 spells CASQLGGGDIQYF. The CDR3 bases are TGTGCCAGTCAACTGGGAGGAGGGGACATTCAGTACTTC.

V gene TRBV27 combines with J gene TRBJ2-5; 10 bases are shared with TRBD2. The length of the CDR3 is 17 residues. In germline, CDR1 is MNHEY, CDR2 SMNVEV (reference sequence). The J segment lost 4 bases and the V segment lost 3 bases, leaving 11 bases of the junction unmatched. Written as DNA, the CDR3 is TGTGCCAGCAGTTTGATCACCGGAACTAGCGGGGTAGAGACCCAGTACTTC. Protein sequence: CASSLITGTSGVETQYF.

V usage is TRBV5-5 and J usage is TRBJ1-3; D unclear. Germline V gene lookup returns CDR1 SGHKS and CDR2 YYEKEE (reference sequence). This CDR3 is 13 amino acids long. The germline V and J ends were trimmed by 1 base and 6 bases, with 8 bases remaining between them. CDR3 amino acids: CASSLSGENTIYF. The CDR3 bases are TGTGCCAGCAGCTTGTCGGGTGAAAACACCATATATTTT.

The chain links TRBV2 to TRBJ2-1; TRBD2 matches at 11 bases. The CDR3 consists of 15 residues. Germline V gene data show CDR1 as SNHLY and CDR2 as FYNNEI. Trimming cost V 7 bases and J 6 bases; bases outside gene matches: 8. The chain's CDR3 is CASTSSSGGANEQFF. The CDR3 DNA reads TGTGCCAGCACTTCGAGTAGCGGGGGGGCCAATGAGCAGTTCTTC.

The chain employs TRBV7-9 and TRBJ2-7; the match to TRBD1 covers 9 bases. Germline trimming cut 1 base from V and 1 base from J; bases unmatched to any gene: 5. Looked up from germline, CDR1 is SEHNR and CDR2 is FQNEAQ (reference sequence). The length of the CDR3 is 16 residues. CDR3 residues: CASSLVGQGASYEQYF. The CDR3 nucleotides read TGTGCCAGCAGCTTAGTGGGACAGGGCGCGTCCTACGAGCAGTACTTC.

The chain has TRBV7-6 and TRBJ2-7; D perhaps matches TRBD2 (5 bases). The CDR3 covers 15 residues. Trimming pared 5 bases from V and 3 bases from J, leaving 17 bases between. CDR1 SGHVS and CDR2 FNYEAQ come from the germline V gene. DNA of the CDR3: TGTGCCAGCAGCCCCGATCCTAGCCGAGACTACGAGCAGTACTTC. Amino acid sequence: CASSPDPSRDYEQYF.

This clone was observed many times. In DNA, the CDR3 is TGTGCCAGCAGCTTGTATACGCGGAGGGGGCCTTACAATGAGCAGTTCTTC. Its protein is CASSLYTRRGPYNEQFF. The V and J genes are TRBV5-4 and TRBJ2-1; a possible D gene is TRBD1 (7 bases). This CDR3 contains 17 residues. The V end was cut by 1 base, the J end by 4 bases, with 18 bases between. CDR1 and CDR2 (germline): SGHNT, YYREEE (reference sequence).

This clone was seen only once. This chain joins TRBV9 and TRBJ1-2; TRBD1 matches 7 bases. The J segment lost 8 bases and the V segment lost 0 bases, leaving 7 bases of the junction unmatched. Germline CDR1 and CDR2: SGDLS and YYNGEE. The CDR3 consists of 14 residues. CDR3 residues: CASSVVEGAVGYTF. CDR3 in DNA: TGTGCCAGCAGCGTAGTGGAGGGGGCGGTAGGCTACACCTTC.

The V call is TRBV7-2, the J call TRBJ2-3; TRBD2 matches at 9 bases. Per germline, CDR1 SGHTA and CDR2 FQGNSA. The CDR3 spans 18 residues. J was trimmed by 1 base and V by 5 bases; bases with no gene match: 13. The CDR3 loop is CASSAPQVRTSGTDTQYF. The CDR3 coding sequence is TGTGCCAGCAGCGCTCCCCAAGTAAGGACTAGCGGCACAGATACGCAGTATTTT.

The V gene is TRBV21-1, the J gene TRBJ2-1; the table assigns TRBD1, which was not confirmed against the DNA. TRBV21-1 is a recognized pseudogene. CDR3 length: 14 amino acids. As DNA, the CDR3 is TGTGCCAGCAGTCCGGGACATTACTACAATGAGCAGTTCTTC. Its protein product is CASSPGHYYNEQFF.